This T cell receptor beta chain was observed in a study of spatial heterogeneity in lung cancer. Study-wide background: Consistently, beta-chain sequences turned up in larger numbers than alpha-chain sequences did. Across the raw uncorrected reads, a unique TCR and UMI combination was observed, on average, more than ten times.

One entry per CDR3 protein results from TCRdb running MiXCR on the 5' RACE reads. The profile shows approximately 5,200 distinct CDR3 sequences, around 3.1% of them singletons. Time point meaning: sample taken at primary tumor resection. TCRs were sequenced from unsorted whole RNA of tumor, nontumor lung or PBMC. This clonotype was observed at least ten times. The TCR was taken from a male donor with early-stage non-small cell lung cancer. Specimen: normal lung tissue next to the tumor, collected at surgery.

The CDR3 DNA follows: TGTGCCAGCAGCCTGAGGACGGCGAAAGGCGATGAGCAGTTCTTC. It translates to CASSLRTAKGDEQFF. V gene TRBV7-3 combines with J gene TRBJ2-1, with D unclear. CDR3 length equals 15 residues. Germline CDR1 and CDR2: SGHTA and FQGTGA. Between the trimmed V and J ends, which lost 5 bases and 8 bases, there was a span of 19 bases.